This T cell receptor (beta chain) was captured by sequencing in a study of shared T cell receptors in the human thymus. Germline CDR1 MNHEY, CDR2 SMNVEV (reference sequence). Trimming left V 2 bases short and J 6 bases short, with 11 bases between. The CDR3 has 13 residues. Clones were read by immunoSEQ multiplex PCR, and TCRdb kept only the in-frame ones, dropping some. The sample carries approximately 580,000 clones, about 84% recorded once. The same sample was also studied in work on human thymus T cells. From that paper: V and J gene usage appeared biased in thymic and blood repertoires.

The chain has TRBV27 and TRBJ2-7; D may be TRBD2 (5 bases). This clonotype was obtained from a boy in the first two years of life with a congenital heart defect. Sequenced input: thymocytes. CDR3 sequence (DNA): TGTGCCAGCAGTTTACAAGTACTAGGCGAGCAGTACTTC. The encoded protein is CASSLQVLGEQYF.